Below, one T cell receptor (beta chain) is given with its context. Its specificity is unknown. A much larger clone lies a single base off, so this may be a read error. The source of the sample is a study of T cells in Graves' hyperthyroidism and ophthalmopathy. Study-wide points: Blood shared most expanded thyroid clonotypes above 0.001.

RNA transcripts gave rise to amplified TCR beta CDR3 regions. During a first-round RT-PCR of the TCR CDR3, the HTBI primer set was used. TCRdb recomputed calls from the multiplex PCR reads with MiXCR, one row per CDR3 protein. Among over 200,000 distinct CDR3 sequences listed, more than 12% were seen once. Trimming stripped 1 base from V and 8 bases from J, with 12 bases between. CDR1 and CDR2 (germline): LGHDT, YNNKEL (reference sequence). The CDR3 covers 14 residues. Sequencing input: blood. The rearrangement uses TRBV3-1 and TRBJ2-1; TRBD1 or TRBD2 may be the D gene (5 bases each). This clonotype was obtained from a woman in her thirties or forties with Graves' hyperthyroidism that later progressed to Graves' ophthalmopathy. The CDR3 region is CASSQGGGWDEQFF. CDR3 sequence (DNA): TGTGCCAGCAGCCAAGGGGGCGGGTGGGATGAGCAGTTCTTC.